This TCR beta chain was captured in a study of regulatory T cells in long-lasting Graves disease. Specified time point: newly diagnosed GD, antithyroid drugs for less than 3 months. PBMC-derived RNA was used for the TCR library. The V gene lost 5 bases and the J gene lost 7 bases, with 18 bases spanning the gap. Germline lookup yields CDR1 SGHTA and CDR2 FQGTGA. The CDR3 sequence is 15 residues long. The TCR beta library used iRepertoire HTBI primers with Arm-PCR amplification of CDR3. MiXCR, applied by TCRdb to the multiplex PCR reads, yields one record per CDR3 protein. The data show a few hundred thousand distinct CDR3 sequences, about a sixth seen once. The sample holds many counts of this clonotype. The same sample was also used in a study of T cells in Graves' hyperthyroidism and ophthalmopathy.

The clonotype originates from a woman between 18 and 29 years old with Graves disease. The specimen comprised peripheral blood mononuclear cells (PBMCs), sampled at new diagnosis, from a patient treated with antithyroid drugs. V and J are TRBV7-3 and TRBJ2-1, with D tentatively TRBD1 (5 bases). In nucleotides, the CDR3 is TGTGCCAGCAGCCTAGGGGCCCTGGCGTTAAATGAGCAGTTCTTC. This gives the protein CASSLGALALNEQFF.